Below, 2 T cell receptor beta chains from the same sample are listed, as sequenced in a study of metastatic and nonmetastatic thyroid tumors. TCRdb used MiXCR to call clones anew from the PCR reads. The table records 15,000 to 17,000 clones, over 3.5% of them present only once. Every patient was untreated before thyroid surgery. Sample: tumor tissue. The receptor source for this set is a female donor with papillary thyroid cancer or a benign thyroid nodule (not recorded which). Some clones in this sample may be carry-over from other donors' samples.

Concerning this clone itself: A much larger clone lies a single base off, so this may be a read error. V gene TRBV27 combines with J gene TRBJ1-5, with no clear D. Germline V gives CDR1 MNHEY, CDR2 SMNVEV (reference sequence). This CDR3 is built from 13 residues. CDR3 protein: CASSKGVDHPQHF. The CDR3 DNA reads TGTGCCAGCAGTAAGGGTGTAGATCATCCCCAGCATTTT.

This clone was detected a few times. V is TRBV6-1 and J is TRBJ2-7, with TRBD1 identical over 8 bases. Trimming removed 5 bases from V and 6 bases from J; junction bases left unmatched: 12. Germline loops: CDR1 MNHNS, CDR2 SASEGT. The CDR3 is 15 amino acids. The CDR3 DNA follows: TGTGCCAGCAGTCCCCCGGGACAGGCCGGCAGCGAGCAGTACTTC. It translates to CASSPPGQAGSEQYF.